The clone carrying this T cell receptor (beta chain) was seen once. Its antigen remains unidentified. This sample stems from a study of PD-1 blockade in mismatch repair-deficient tumors. For the study at large: Patients had around 12 mismatch repair-deficient cancer types, all previously treated and progressing. Study results and limitations: Tumor-resident clones, often undetectable pretreatment in blood, expanded then contracted after pembrolizumab.

Mismatch repair deficiency was confirmed in all patients, by PCR or immunohistochemistry. Libraries were prepared by immunoSEQ multiplex PCR; TCRdb keeps only in-frame clonotypes and omits some of them. Of 130,000 or so clones listed, 85% to 90% were seen once; the top ten hold 13%. The sequences come from peripheral blood, collected 44 weeks after starting pembrolizumab. This receptor was taken from an adult with mismatch repair-deficient cancer.

CDR3 amino acids: CASSPGTGYPDTQYF. The CDR3 DNA is TGTGCCAGCAGCCCCGGGACAGGGTATCCAGATACGCAGTATTTT. V gene TRBV7-2 combines with J gene TRBJ2-3; 9 positions agree with TRBD1. With V trimmed by 5 bases and J by 4 bases, 7 bases remained unmatched. Germline V gene lookup returns CDR1 SGHTA and CDR2 FQGNSA. The CDR3 spans 15 residues. The whole variable domain, remainder taken from reference TRBV7-2 and TRBJ2-3, is GAGVSQSPSNKVTEKGKDVELRCDPISGHTALYWYRQSLGQGLEFLIYFQGNSAPDKSGLPSDRFSAERTGGSVSTLTIQRTQQEDSAVYLCASSPGTGYPDTQYFGPGTRLTVL.